The clone carrying this T cell receptor (beta chain) was seen only once. The antigen is undetermined. TCRdb re-derived calls from the 5' RACE reads in MiXCR, one entry per CDR3 protein. Of approximately 350,000 distinct CDR3 sequences listed, over 13% are singletons. These data belong to a study of T-cell memory formation after mild COVID-19. Overall study results and limits: There was no confirmation that second-wave clones peaking on day 37 were SARS-CoV-2 specific.

The germline CDR1 and CDR2 sequences are LNHDA and SQIVND (reference sequence). V lost 9 bases, J lost 4 bases, and 9 bases stayed unmatched. The CDR3 runs 14 residues. The sequence derives from a man aged 18 to 29 who had mild COVID-19 (a few samples of this study predate the infection). Cell type and time point are not known. What was sequenced was PBMCs or a T cell subset sorted from them (not recorded which). The chain joins TRBV19 to TRBJ1-2; 9 bases match TRBD1. The CDR3 DNA sequence: TGTGCCAGCGTCAAGGACAGGGGAGGCTATGGCTACACCTTC. This sequence encodes CASVKDRGGYGYTF. Based on the CDR3 plus reference TRBV19 and TRBJ1-2, the full variable domain is DGGITQSPKYLFRKEGQNVTLSCEQNLNHDAMYWYRQDPGQGLRLIYYSQIVNDFQKGDIAEGYSVSREKKESFPLTVTSAQKNPTAFYLCASVKDRGGYGYTFGSGTRLTVV.